Following are 16 T cell receptor beta chains from one sample sequenced in a study of identifying expanded T cells in peripheral blood. Clones were read by immunoSEQ multiplex PCR, and TCRdb kept only the in-frame ones, dropping some. The sample consists of around 95,000 clones, about 90% of them appearing once. The sequencing input was blood. Receptors originate from a person between 18 and 75 years old in good health.

Worth noting for this clone: Different DNA sequences within this sample yield the same CDR3. The chain joins TRBV6-1 to TRBJ2-6; D uncertain. Trimming cost V 1 base and J 1 base, with 2 bases left between them. The germline gives CDR1 MNHNS, CDR2 SASEGT. This CDR3 has 14 amino acids. The CDR3 region is CASSEGSGANVLTF. CDR3 bases: TGTGCCAGCAGTGAAGGGTCTGGGGCCAACGTCCTGACTTTC.

J is TRBJ1-5 and V is TRBV29-1; D may be TRBD1 (6 bases). CDR3 length: 13 residues. V was clipped by 3 bases and J by 6 bases, with 12 bases between them. Germline assignment: CDR1 SQVTM and CDR2 ANQGSEA. The CDR3 DNA sequence: TGCAGCGTTGAGGCAGGGGCCGGTCAGCCCCAGCATTTT. Translating it yields CSVEAGAGQPQHF.

This sequence joins TRBV4-3 and TRBJ2-7; 8 bases are a match to TRBD2. There are 19 residues in the CDR3. J gave up 5 bases and V 4 bases, and 22 bases lay outside the gene matches. CDR1 and CDR2 (germline): LGHNA, YSLEER. Written as DNA, the CDR3 is TGCGCCAGCAGCCCAAACCGGCTGCAAGCGGGGGCCTTGGTGGACGAGCAGTACTTC. As protein: CASSPNRLQAGALVDEQYF.

This chain connects TRBV2 to TRBJ2-6; no clear D. V was cut by 8 bases and J by 0 bases, with 5 bases left in between. In germline, CDR1 is SNHLY, CDR2 FYNNEI. CDR3 length: 13 residues. The CDR3 DNA sequence: TGTGCCAGCCGGAACTCTGGGGCCAACGTCCTGACTTTC. Its translation is CASRNSGANVLTF.

CDR3 sequence: CASSLDLRGRAEAFF. CDR3 nucleotide sequence: TGTGCCAGCAGCTTGGATTTAAGGGGTCGTGCTGAAGCTTTCTTT. This rearrangement joins TRBV5-5 to TRBJ1-1; a possible D gene is TRBD1 (5 bases). CDR3 size: 15 residues. V shed 0 bases and J shed 6 bases, with 15 bases lying between them. Germline CDR1 is SGHKS and CDR2 is YYEKEE (reference sequence).

V is TRBV2 and J is TRBJ1-1; D unclear. The V end was cut by 5 bases, the J end by 8 bases, with 9 bases between. This CDR3 has 11 amino acids. Germline CDR1 is SNHLY and CDR2 is FYNNEI. CDR3 DNA sequence: TGTGCCAGCAGTTTCCTTGGGGAAGCTTTCTTT. Protein: CASSFLGEAFF.

The chain carries TRBV9 and TRBJ2-3; TRBD2 aligns across 7 bases. Trimming removed 7 bases from V and 0 bases from J; junction bases left unmatched: 11. CDR3 length: 16 amino acids. CDR1 SGDLS and CDR2 YYNGEE come from the germline V gene. The DNA of the CDR3 is TGTGCCAGCTCCCCTAGTGGGGGAGGGAGCACAGATACGCAGTATTTT. Translation: CASSPSGGGSTDTQYF.

The genes are TRBV6-1 and TRBJ2-7; D is possibly TRBD1 (5 bases). The CDR3 consists of 12 residues. From germline, CDR1 is MNHNS and CDR2 SASEGT. Trimming shortened V by 5 bases and J by 4 bases, and 9 bases separated the two germline ends. CDR3 in amino acids: CASSKDKYEQYF. In DNA, the CDR3 is TGTGCCAGCAGTAAGGACAAATACGAGCAGTACTTC.

This clone showed up just a few times. V usage is TRBV7-9 and J usage is TRBJ1-1, with D hard to call. This CDR3 is built from 15 residues. Germline CDR1 reads SEHNR; CDR2 reads FQNEAQ (reference sequence). Trimming shortened V by 7 bases and J by 0 bases, and 15 bases separated the two germline ends. CDR3 nucleotides: TGTGCCAGCACCCCGGTCTGGGGTATGAACACTGAAGCTTTCTTT. Its translation is CASTPVWGMNTEAFF. Full variable domain (rest looked up from reference TRBV7-9 and TRBJ1-1): DTGVSQNPRHKITKRGQNVTFRCDPISEHNRLYWYRQTLGQGPEFLTYFQNEAQLEKSRLLSDRFSAERPKGSFSTLEIQRTEQGDSAMYLCASTPVWGMNTEAFFGQGTRLTVV.

The J gene is TRBJ2-5, the V gene TRBV7-9; no clear D gene. Germline V gives CDR1 SEHNR, CDR2 FQNEAQ (reference sequence). The length of the CDR3 is 14 residues. Trimming removed 4 bases at V and 2 bases at J, with 11 bases between. CDR3 in DNA: TGTGCCAGCAGCTCCGACAAAACTCAAGAGACCCAGTACTTC. Its translation is CASSSDKTQETQYF.

The genes are TRBV4-2 and TRBJ1-4; 9 nucleotides line up with TRBD1. Germline V gene lookup returns CDR1 LGHNA and CDR2 YNFKEQ. This CDR3 spans 16 amino acids. J was trimmed by 9 bases and V by 0 bases; bases with no gene match: 8. CDR3 loop: CASSQDAGTGRQKLFF. CDR3 DNA: TGTGCCAGCAGCCAAGACGCCGGGACAGGGCGGCAAAAACTGTTTTTT.

The chain employs TRBV15 and TRBJ2-5; the D gene is possibly TRBD2 (5 bases). Germline CDR1 is LNHNV and CDR2 is YYDKDF (reference sequence). CDR3 length: 15 amino acids. The V gene lost 1 base and the J gene lost 5 bases, with 14 bases spanning the gap. This CDR3 reads CATSRARTPKETQYF. The DNA for the CDR3 is TGTGCCACCAGCAGAGCTAGGACTCCGAAGGAGACCCAGTACTTC.

The chain has TRBV4-2 and TRBJ1-2, with TRBD1 identical over 9 bases. The CDR3 covers 14 residues. The V gene end was trimmed by 4 bases and the J gene end by 7 bases; junction bases not matched to a gene: 7. Germline V gene sequence: CDR1 LGHNA, CDR2 YNFKEQ. CDR3 residues: CASSLGQGKGGYTF. DNA of the CDR3: TGTGCCAGCAGCCTGGGACAGGGCAAGGGTGGCTACACCTTC.

The chain couples TRBV7-3 to TRBJ2-2; D perhaps matches TRBD1 (6 bases). V was pared by 8 bases and J by 5 bases, with 9 bases between. Germline assignment: CDR1 SGHTA and CDR2 FQGTGA. CDR3 length: 12 residues. Written as DNA, the CDR3 is TGTGCCAGCTCCCAGGGGACCGGGGAGCTGTTTTTT. Protein: CASSQGTGELFF.

The gene calls are TRBV25-1 and TRBJ2-2, with TRBD2 matching 13 bases. V trimming: 5 bases; J trimming: 5 bases; junction bases outside the gene matches: 2. The CDR3 totals 15 residues. Germline loops: CDR1 MGHDK, CDR2 SYGVNS. The CDR3 DNA sequence: TGTGCCAGCAGTTCGGGACTAGCGGGGACCGGGGAGCTGTTTTTT. Its translation: CASSSGLAGTGELFF.

The count of this clone is one. The chain combines TRBV19 with TRBJ1-5, with D tentatively TRBD1 (6 bases). CDR1 is LNHDA, CDR2 SQIVND, per germline (reference sequence). Trimming stripped 0 bases from V and 5 bases from J, with 11 bases between. The length of the CDR3 is 15 residues. The CDR3 bases are TGTGCCAGTAGTATAGACGGACAGCTTTATCAGCCCCAGCATTTT. Translating it yields CASSIDGQLYQPQHF.